The rows below give T cell receptor beta chains drawn from one sample of a study of cytomegalovirus exposure and HLA in healthy donors. Sequencing was performed with immunoSEQ multiplex PCR; in TCRdb, only in-frame clones are kept and a portion is missing. Counted here are 250,000 to 400,000 clones, 88% occurring once; the ten biggest clones make up roughly 0.88%. Input material: PBMCs. The receptor source for this set is a man aged 25-45 years in good health and CMV-seronegative. CDR3s leave out the opening cysteine and the closing phenylalanine or tryptophan.

cdr3_aa: ASSQGTQGSTEAF; j_call: TRBJ1-1; v_call: TRBV4-1
cdr3_aa: SVEVHRGQGDEQF; j_call: TRBJ2-1; v_call: TRBV29-1
cdr3_aa: SVKGTSSSYNEQF; j_call: TRBJ2-1; v_call: TRBV29-1
cdr3_aa: ASSLSGSNQPQH; j_call: TRBJ1-5; v_call: TRBV11-2
cdr3_aa: ASSLGLAGVGQETQY; j_call: TRBJ2-5; v_call: TRBV13
cdr3_aa: ASSLEGTGINQPQH; j_call: TRBJ1-5; v_call: TRBV11-2
cdr3_aa: ASSPPGQDNEKLF; j_call: TRBJ1-4; v_call: TRBV18
cdr3_aa: ASSPDRGTIYGYT; j_call: TRBJ1-2; v_call: TRBV4-3
cdr3_aa: ASFGGSYEQY; j_call: TRBJ2-7; v_call: TRBV28
cdr3_aa: ASSYEGQGGNEQF; j_call: TRBJ2-1; v_call: TRBV6-6
cdr3_aa: ASSQDPSGVNEQF; j_call: TRBJ2-1; v_call: TRBV4-2
cdr3_aa: ASSEVTTESSYEQY; j_call: TRBJ2-7; v_call: TRBV2
cdr3_aa: ASSLAQRVAF; j_call: TRBJ1-1; v_call: TRBV11-2
cdr3_aa: SVGRQGRETEAF; j_call: TRBJ1-1; v_call: TRBV29-1
cdr3_aa: ASSLSSGINSYNEQF; j_call: TRBJ2-1; v_call: TRBV27
cdr3_aa: ASSLLSGNEQF; j_call: TRBJ2-1; v_call: TRBV19
cdr3_aa: ASSAPGSQSSYEQY; j_call: TRBJ2-7; v_call: TRBV11-1
cdr3_aa: ASSFLTSGGGETQY; j_call: TRBJ2-5; v_call: TRBV5-1
cdr3_aa: ASSFSGGPGEQY; j_call: TRBJ2-7; v_call: TRBV7-9
cdr3_aa: ASSPWGGRSPLH; j_call: TRBJ1-6; v_call: TRBV4-3
cdr3_aa: ASSLQNRQITDTQY; j_call: TRBJ2-3; v_call: TRBV7-8
cdr3_aa: ASGLVPGVYGYT; j_call: TRBJ1-2; v_call: TRBV12-5
cdr3_aa: ASSYAGFSPLH; j_call: TRBJ1-6; v_call: TRBV6-5
cdr3_aa: ASSTDGNNYGYT; j_call: TRBJ1-2; v_call: TRBV5-1
cdr3_aa: ASSQAYLGQGQETQY; j_call: TRBJ2-5; v_call: TRBV4-3
cdr3_aa: ASSPRQGPYEQY; j_call: TRBJ2-7; v_call: TRBV6-1
cdr3_aa: ASSLLVLAANTGELF; j_call: TRBJ2-2; v_call: TRBV5-6
cdr3_aa: AISSTTVSGNQPQH; j_call: TRBJ1-5; v_call: TRBV10-3
cdr3_aa: ASSPFASYEQY; j_call: TRBJ2-7; v_call: TRBV19
cdr3_aa: AWSVPRQGAEEQY; j_call: TRBJ2-7; v_call: TRBV30
cdr3_aa: ASTPGGDYGYT; j_call: TRBJ1-2; v_call: TRBV25-1
cdr3_aa: ASSIGTGELYGYT; j_call: TRBJ1-2; v_call: TRBV19
cdr3_aa: ASSLVFKGTGGEETQY; j_call: TRBJ2-5; v_call: TRBV7-9
cdr3_aa: ASSLEATGAYEQY; j_call: TRBJ2-7; v_call: TRBV11-2
cdr3_aa: ASSTRGTSGYNEQF; j_call: TRBJ2-1; v_call: TRBV5-1
cdr3_aa: ASSAGVGTYNEQF; j_call: TRBJ2-1; v_call: TRBV6-1
cdr3_aa: ASSYETGEAF; j_call: TRBJ1-1; v_call: TRBV6-5
cdr3_aa: ASGQQGVNEQF; j_call: TRBJ2-1; v_call: TRBV7-8
cdr3_aa: ASSGKGRSGGYT; j_call: TRBJ1-2; v_call: TRBV6-5
cdr3_aa: ASSAADTTQETQY; j_call: TRBJ2-5; v_call: TRBV7-2
cdr3_aa: ASSPVGTPDEKLF; j_call: TRBJ1-4; v_call: TRBV7-8
cdr3_aa: ASSFGGDQPQH; j_call: TRBJ1-5; v_call: TRBV5-4
cdr3_aa: ASSLGGQAIHPDTQY; j_call: TRBJ2-3; v_call: TRBV7-9
cdr3_aa: ASSQDPGDSYNEQF; j_call: TRBJ2-1; v_call: TRBV14
cdr3_aa: ASSLWFGDRGYEQY; j_call: TRBJ2-7; v_call: TRBV5-6
cdr3_aa: ASSLSIQGYEQY; j_call: TRBJ2-7; v_call: TRBV27